Listed below are T cell receptor beta chains from one sample, sequenced in a study of T cell responses to AZD1222 COVID-19 vaccine. Using immunoSEQ multiplex PCR, the repertoire was profiled, and TCRdb retains in-frame clones only, with some absent. The table lists about 120,000 clones, just under 90% of them singletons. The specimen was peripheral blood, collected on day 0 of AZD1222 vaccination. The source of these receptors is an adult in good health. Both conserved end residues are part of each CDR3. Fields, in order: CDR3 DNA, CDR3 protein, clone size, V gene, D gene, J gene. D genes are given only for firm matches. Only part of the rows carry a size: once, few, many, or a class if the clone is expanded.

CDR3 DNA: TGTGCCAGCAGCTTAGAGCCGGGCCTCCGGGCCCAGTACTTC
CDR3 protein: CASSLEPGLRAQYF
clone size: once
V gene: TRBV11-2
D gene: NA
J gene: TRBJ2-5

CDR3 DNA: TGTGCCAGCAGTTACTTGGACAGGCCAGAGACCCAGTACTTC
CDR3 protein: CASSYLDRPETQYF
clone size: NA
V gene: TRBV6-2/TRBV6-3
D gene: TRBD1
J gene: TRBJ2-5

CDR3 DNA: TGTGCCAGCAGCATAATCGGGGCCGGGCTAAGCACAGATACGCAGTATTTT
CDR3 protein: CASSIIGAGLSTDTQYF
clone size: NA
V gene: TRBV21-1
D gene: NA
J gene: TRBJ2-3

CDR3 DNA: TGTGCCAGCAGTTCATCGAGGACTAGCGGGAAGGAGGAGACCCAGTACTTC
CDR3 protein: CASSSSRTSGKEETQYF
clone size: few
V gene: TRBV28
D gene: TRBD2
J gene: TRBJ2-5

CDR3 DNA: TGTGCCACCAGCAGAGATTTGAGAGAGACCCAGTACTTC
CDR3 protein: CATSRDLRETQYF
clone size: NA
V gene: TRBV15
D gene: NA
J gene: TRBJ2-5

CDR3 DNA: TGTGCCAGCACTTTGCCTGGCGCCAGCTCCTACGAGCAGTACTTC
CDR3 protein: CASTLPGASSYEQYF
clone size: NA
V gene: TRBV5-8
D gene: NA
J gene: TRBJ2-7

CDR3 DNA: TGTGCCAGTAGTATAGCAGGCACGGGTGGAGCGGGAGGCCAAGATACGCAGTATTTT
CDR3 protein: CASSIAGTGGAGGQDTQYF
clone size: NA
V gene: TRBV19
D gene: TRBD2
J gene: TRBJ2-3

CDR3 DNA: TGTGCCAGCAGCTTTATAGCGGGGAGCACAGATACGCAGTATTTT
CDR3 protein: CASSFIAGSTDTQYF
clone size: NA
V gene: TRBV5-6
D gene: TRBD2
J gene: TRBJ2-3

CDR3 DNA: TGTGCCAGCAGCTTGGCCAGGGGGGCCGGGGAGCTGTTTTTT
CDR3 protein: CASSLARGAGELFF
clone size: NA
V gene: TRBV5-4
D gene: NA
J gene: TRBJ2-2

CDR3 DNA: TGTGCCAGCAGCTTAGGCACTAGCGCCTGGCAAGAGACCCAGTACTTC
CDR3 protein: CASSLGTSAWQETQYF
clone size: NA
V gene: TRBV7-2
D gene: TRBD2
J gene: TRBJ2-5

CDR3 DNA: TGTGCCTGGAGTGTTTCCGGTTACTCTGGAAACACCATATATTTT
CDR3 protein: CAWSVSGYSGNTIYF
clone size: once
V gene: TRBV30
D gene: NA
J gene: TRBJ1-3

CDR3 DNA: TGTGCCACCACCCCGTGGGGACGTGGAAACACCATATATTTT
CDR3 protein: CATTPWGRGNTIYF
clone size: NA
V gene: TRBV15
D gene: NA
J gene: TRBJ1-3

CDR3 DNA: TGTGCCAGCAGCCTCCAGCTGAACACTGAAGCTTTCTTT
CDR3 protein: CASSLQLNTEAFF
clone size: NA
V gene: TRBV14
D gene: NA
J gene: TRBJ1-1

CDR3 DNA: TGTGCCAGCAGCTTATACGCGGGACCCAATGAGCAGTTCTTC
CDR3 protein: CASSLYAGPNEQFF
clone size: once
V gene: TRBV7-2
D gene: NA
J gene: TRBJ2-1

CDR3 DNA: TGTGCCAGCAGCTTAGGCGGGAGTATTTCCTACAATGAGCAGTTCTTC
CDR3 protein: CASSLGGSISYNEQFF
clone size: once
V gene: TRBV7-2
D gene: TRBD2
J gene: TRBJ2-1

CDR3 DNA: TGTGCCAGCAGCTCCTACGTCTCCGAGACCCAGTACTTC
CDR3 protein: CASSSYVSETQYF
clone size: NA
V gene: TRBV5-4
D gene: NA
J gene: TRBJ2-5

CDR3 DNA: TGTGCCAGCTCACCACCTTTTAGCGGAGCGGGCAATGAGCAGTTCTTC
CDR3 protein: CASSPPFSGAGNEQFF
clone size: NA
V gene: TRBV18
D gene: NA
J gene: TRBJ2-1

CDR3 DNA: TGTGCCAGCAGCGACGGGCGCAGGGGATACAATGAGCAGTTCTTC
CDR3 protein: CASSDGRRGYNEQFF
clone size: few
V gene: TRBV6-5
D gene: NA
J gene: TRBJ2-1

CDR3 DNA: TGTGCCATCAGTGATTTACTTACAGGGGGCGAAGGAAACACCATATATTTT
CDR3 protein: CAISDLLTGGEGNTIYF
clone size: NA
V gene: TRBV10-3
D gene: TRBD1
J gene: TRBJ1-3

CDR3 DNA: TGTGCCAGCAGCCGGGAGAGCGCTTACAATGAGCAGTTCTTC
CDR3 protein: CASSRESAYNEQFF
clone size: NA
V gene: TRBV11-2
D gene: NA
J gene: TRBJ2-1

CDR3 DNA: TGCGCCAGCAGTTTGCAGGGGGGTACCACTGAAGCTTTCTTT
CDR3 protein: CASSLQGGTTEAFF
clone size: NA
V gene: TRBV10-2
D gene: TRBD1
J gene: TRBJ1-1

CDR3 DNA: TGCAGCGTTAATACAGGGGCCTACGAGCAGTACTTC
CDR3 protein: CSVNTGAYEQYF
clone size: few
V gene: TRBV29-1
D gene: TRBD1
J gene: TRBJ2-7

CDR3 DNA: TGTGCCAGCAGCTTAGGCTCGACAGGGAACTATGGCTACACCTTC
CDR3 protein: CASSLGSTGNYGYTF
clone size: NA
V gene: TRBV7-9
D gene: TRBD1
J gene: TRBJ1-2

CDR3 DNA: TGTGCCAGCAGCTTAGACATCGGGGAAGGAAACACCATATATTTT
CDR3 protein: CASSLDIGEGNTIYF
clone size: NA
V gene: TRBV7-9
D gene: NA
J gene: TRBJ1-3

CDR3 DNA: TGTGCCAGCAGTCGACTAGCGGAGGGGGATACGCAGTATTTT
CDR3 protein: CASSRLAEGDTQYF
clone size: NA
V gene: TRBV14
D gene: TRBD2
J gene: TRBJ2-3

CDR3 DNA: TGCGCCAGCAGCTCATTCTCGCCGGGACAGGGGAAAACCGGGGAGCTGTTTTTT
CDR3 protein: CASSSFSPGQGKTGELFF
clone size: NA
V gene: TRBV5-1
D gene: TRBD1
J gene: TRBJ2-2

CDR3 DNA: TGTGCCAGCTCACCGACCTCGGTTCAGCCCCAGCATTTT
CDR3 protein: CASSPTSVQPQHF
clone size: NA
V gene: TRBV18
D gene: NA
J gene: TRBJ1-5